What follows are 7 T cell receptor beta chains derived from one specimen sequenced in a study of blood T cell repertoires in COVID-19. Assay used: immunoSEQ multiplex PCR; TCRdb lists only in-frame clones, some missing. The table lists some 250,000 clones, approximately 83% of them singletons, with approximately 3.5% in the top ten. The sample taken for sequencing was PBMCs or T cells enriched from blood (not recorded which). Every receptor here comes from a woman in her forties with acute COVID-19.

The J gene is TRBJ2-3, the V gene TRBV9; 11 positions match TRBD2. The CDR3 is made up of 18 amino acids. Per the germline V gene, CDR1 is SGDLS and CDR2 is YYNGEE. Losses at the gene ends were 0 bases for V and 4 bases for J; bases not matched to a gene: 10. The DNA for the CDR3 is TGTGCCAGCAGCGTAGTAGGGAGGACTAGCGGGTTTCCAGATACGCAGTATTTT. This sequence encodes CASSVVGRTSGFPDTQYF.

Concerning this clone: Other nucleotide sequences in the sample specify the same CDR3. The rearrangement joins TRBV5-1 to TRBJ2-1, with 7 bases identical to TRBD2. Germline V gives CDR1 SGHRS, CDR2 YFSETQ. Trimming cost V 0 bases and J 2 bases; bases outside gene matches: 2. The length of the CDR3 is 15 residues. CDR3 sequence: CASSLGAGAYNEQFF. The CDR3 region has the DNA TGCGCCAGCAGCTTGGGTGCGGGAGCCTACAATGAGCAGTTCTTC.

This chain links TRBV14 with TRBJ2-1, with D unclear. Deletions cut 3 bases from V and 4 bases from J, with 13 bases between. CDR3 size: 15 residues. CDR1 and CDR2 (germline): SGHDN, FVKESK. The CDR3 loop reads CASSHTASRYNEQFF. CDR3 DNA: TGTGCCAGCAGCCATACGGCTAGTAGGTACAATGAGCAGTTCTTC.

The chain uses TRBV9 and TRBJ1-5, with 12 bases identical to TRBD1. The CDR3 totals 16 residues. Germline loops: CDR1 SGDLS, CDR2 YYNGEE. V shed 5 bases and J 4 bases; nucleotides not matched to a gene: 7. The CDR3 reads CASSTGTGGWNQPQHF. CDR3 bases: TGTGCCAGCAGTACTGGGACAGGGGGCTGGAATCAGCCCCAGCATTTT.

The chain combines TRBV5-1 with TRBJ2-7; 11 nucleotides align to TRBD1. The CDR3 length is 15 residues. In germline, CDR1 is SGHRS, CDR2 YFSETQ. After removal of 4 bases from V and 3 bases from J, the junction contained 6 bases not matched to a gene. This CDR3 is CASSKGTGGLYEQYF. As DNA, the CDR3 is TGCGCCAGCAGCAAAGGGACAGGGGGTCTCTACGAGCAGTACTTC.

V is TRBV24-1 and J is TRBJ2-1; TRBD1 matches at 10 bases. The CDR3 is made up of 18 amino acids. Germline CDR1 is KGHDR and CDR2 is SFDVKD. With 2 bases clipped from V and 5 bases from J, the junction kept 11 bases outside the gene matches. DNA for the CDR3: TGTGCCACCAGTGATTCGGGGGACAGGGGTTCCTTCAACAATGAGCAGTTCTTC. Translating it yields CATSDSGDRGSFNNEQFF.

The chain links TRBV30 to TRBJ2-7, with D possibly matching TRBD2 (5 bases). The CDR3 runs to 13 residues. The V gene's germline CDR1 is GTSNPN and CDR2 SVGIG (reference sequence). V was pared by 2 bases and J by 6 bases, with 14 bases between. The CDR3 loop is CAWSLERDIEQYF. The CDR3 nucleotides read TGTGCCTGGAGTCTAGAACGGGATATCGAGCAGTACTTC. The complete variable domain, with remaining parts taken from reference TRBV30 and TRBJ2-7, reads SQTIHQWPATLVQPVGSPLSLECTVEGTSNPNLYWYRQAAGRGLQLLFYSVGIGQISSEVPQNLSASRPQDRQFILSSKKLLLSDSGFYLCAWSLERDIEQYFGPGTRLTVT.